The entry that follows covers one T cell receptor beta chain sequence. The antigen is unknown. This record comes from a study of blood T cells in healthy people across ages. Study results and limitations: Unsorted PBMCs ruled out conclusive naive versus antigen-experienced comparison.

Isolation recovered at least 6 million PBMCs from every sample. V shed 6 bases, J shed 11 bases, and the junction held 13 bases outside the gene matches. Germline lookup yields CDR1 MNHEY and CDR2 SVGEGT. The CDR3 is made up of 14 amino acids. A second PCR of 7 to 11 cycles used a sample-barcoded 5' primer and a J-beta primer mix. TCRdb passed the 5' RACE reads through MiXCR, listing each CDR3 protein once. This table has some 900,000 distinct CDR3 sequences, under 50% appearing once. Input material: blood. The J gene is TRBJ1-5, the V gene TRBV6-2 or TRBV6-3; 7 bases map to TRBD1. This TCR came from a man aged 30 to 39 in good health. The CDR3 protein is CASSYRGSPRAQHF. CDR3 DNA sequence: TGTGCCAGCAGCTACAGGGGATCCCCACGTGCCCAGCATTTT.